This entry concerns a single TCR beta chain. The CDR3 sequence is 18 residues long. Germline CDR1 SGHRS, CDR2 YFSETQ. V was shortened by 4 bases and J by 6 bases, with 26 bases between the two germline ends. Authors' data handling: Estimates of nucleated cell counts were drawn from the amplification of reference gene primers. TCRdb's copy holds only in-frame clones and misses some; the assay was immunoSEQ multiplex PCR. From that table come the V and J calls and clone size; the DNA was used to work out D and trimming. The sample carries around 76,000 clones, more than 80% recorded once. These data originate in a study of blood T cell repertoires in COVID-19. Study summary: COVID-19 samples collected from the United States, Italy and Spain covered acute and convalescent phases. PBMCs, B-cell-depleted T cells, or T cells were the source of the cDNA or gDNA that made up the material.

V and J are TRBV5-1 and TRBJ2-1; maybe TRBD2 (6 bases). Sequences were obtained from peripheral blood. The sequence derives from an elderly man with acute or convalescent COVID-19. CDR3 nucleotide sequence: TGCGCCAGCAGCCGAGGGGATCTCACAGGCGGGGTGGCCAATGAGCAGTTCTTC. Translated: CASSRGDLTGGVANEQFF.